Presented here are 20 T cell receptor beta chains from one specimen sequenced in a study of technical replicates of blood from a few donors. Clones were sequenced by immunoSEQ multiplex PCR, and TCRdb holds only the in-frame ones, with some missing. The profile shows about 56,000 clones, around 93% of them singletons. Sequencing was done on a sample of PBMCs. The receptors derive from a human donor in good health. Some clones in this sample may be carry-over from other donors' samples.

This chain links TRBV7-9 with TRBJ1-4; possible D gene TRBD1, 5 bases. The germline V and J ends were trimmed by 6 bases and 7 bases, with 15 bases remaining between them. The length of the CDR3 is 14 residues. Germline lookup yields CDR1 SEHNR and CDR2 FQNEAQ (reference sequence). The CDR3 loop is CASRSSGMGEKLFF. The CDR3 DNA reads TGTGCCAGCAGAAGCTCAGGGATGGGTGAAAAACTGTTTTTT.

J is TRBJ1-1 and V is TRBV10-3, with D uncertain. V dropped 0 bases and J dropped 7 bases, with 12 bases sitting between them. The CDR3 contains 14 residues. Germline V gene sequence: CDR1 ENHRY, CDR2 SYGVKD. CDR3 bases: TGTGCCATCAGTGAGTCGACGACAAGTAGTGAAGCTTTCTTT. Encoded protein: CAISESTTSSEAFF.

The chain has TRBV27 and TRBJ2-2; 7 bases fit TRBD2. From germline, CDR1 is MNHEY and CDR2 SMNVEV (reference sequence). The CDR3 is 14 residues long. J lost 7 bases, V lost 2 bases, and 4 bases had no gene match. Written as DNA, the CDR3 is TGTGCCAGCAGTTTACGGGGGGAGTACGGGGAGCTGTTTTTT. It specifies CASSLRGEYGELFF.

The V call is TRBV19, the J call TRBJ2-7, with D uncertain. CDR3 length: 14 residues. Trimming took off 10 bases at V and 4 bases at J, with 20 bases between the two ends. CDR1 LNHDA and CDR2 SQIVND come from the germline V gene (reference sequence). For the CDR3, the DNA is TGTGCCACCCCCAAGACACCGATCGGTTACGAGCAGTACTTC. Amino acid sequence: CATPKTPIGYEQYF.

The CDR3 coding sequence is TGTGCCAGCAGCTTAAGGTCGGGCGGACAGGGTCTCAATCAGCCCCAGCATTTT. This codes for CASSLRSGGQGLNQPQHF. The J gene is TRBJ1-5, the V gene TRBV7-2; 8 positions match TRBD1. The CDR3 length is 18 residues. V lost 2 bases and J lost 3; bases outside the gene matches: 12. In germline, CDR1 is SGHTA, CDR2 FQGNSA. Supplemented by reference TRBV7-2 and TRBJ1-5, the full variable domain reads GAGVSQSPSNKVTEKGKDVELRCDPISGHTALYWYRQSLGQGLEFLIYFQGNSAPDKSGLPSDRFSAERTGGSVSTLTIQRTQQEDSAVYLCASSLRSGGQGLNQPQHFGDGTRLSIL.

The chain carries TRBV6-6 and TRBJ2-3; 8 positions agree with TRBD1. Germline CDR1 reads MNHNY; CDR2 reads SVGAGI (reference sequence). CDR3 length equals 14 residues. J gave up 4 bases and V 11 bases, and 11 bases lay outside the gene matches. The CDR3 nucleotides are TGTGCCGTGCACCGGGACAGGTTCGCAGATACGCAGTATTTT. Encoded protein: CAVHRDRFADTQYF.

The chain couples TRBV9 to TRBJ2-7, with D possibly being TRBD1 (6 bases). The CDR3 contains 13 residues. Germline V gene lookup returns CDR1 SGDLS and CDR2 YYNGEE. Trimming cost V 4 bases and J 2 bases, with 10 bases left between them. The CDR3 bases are TGTGCCAGCAGCATTGGACAGACCTACGAGCAGTACTTC. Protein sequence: CASSIGQTYEQYF.

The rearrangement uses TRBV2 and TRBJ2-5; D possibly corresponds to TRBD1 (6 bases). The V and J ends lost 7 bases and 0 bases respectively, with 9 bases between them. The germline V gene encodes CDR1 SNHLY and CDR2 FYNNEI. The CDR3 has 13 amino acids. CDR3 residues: CASTGTYQETQYF. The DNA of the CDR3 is TGTGCCAGCACCGGGACATACCAAGAGACCCAGTACTTC.

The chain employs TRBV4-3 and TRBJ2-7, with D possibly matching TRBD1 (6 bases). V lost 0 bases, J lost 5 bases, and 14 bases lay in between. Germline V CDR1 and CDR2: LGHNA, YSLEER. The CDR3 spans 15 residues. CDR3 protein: CASSQDRTGTNEQYF. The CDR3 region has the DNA TGCGCCAGCAGCCAAGACAGAACAGGGACCAACGAGCAGTACTTC.

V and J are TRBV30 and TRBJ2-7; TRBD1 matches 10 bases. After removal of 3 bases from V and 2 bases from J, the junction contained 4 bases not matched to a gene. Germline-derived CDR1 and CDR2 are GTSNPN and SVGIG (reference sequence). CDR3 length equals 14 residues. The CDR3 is CAWSPGTGAYEQYF. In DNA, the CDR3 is TGTGCCTGGAGCCCCGGGACAGGGGCCTACGAGCAGTACTTC.

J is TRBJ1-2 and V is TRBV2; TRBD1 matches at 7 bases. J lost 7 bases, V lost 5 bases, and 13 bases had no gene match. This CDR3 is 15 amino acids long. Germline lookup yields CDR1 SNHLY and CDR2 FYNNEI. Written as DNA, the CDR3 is TGTGCCAGCAGTAATAATCTTAGACAGGGCAGTGGCTACACCTTC. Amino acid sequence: CASSNNLRQGSGYTF. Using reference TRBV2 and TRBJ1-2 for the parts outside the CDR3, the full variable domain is EPEVTQTPSHQVTQMGQEVILRCVPISNHLYFYWYRQILGQKVEFLVSFYNNEISEKSEIFDDQFSVERPDGSNFTLKIRSTKLEDSAMYFCASSNNLRQGSGYTFGSGTRLTVV.

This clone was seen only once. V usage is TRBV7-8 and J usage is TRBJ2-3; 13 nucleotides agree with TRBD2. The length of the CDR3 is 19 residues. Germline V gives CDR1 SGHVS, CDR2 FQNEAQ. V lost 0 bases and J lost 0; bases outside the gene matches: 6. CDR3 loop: CASSLALLAGGLSTDTQYF. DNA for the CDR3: TGTGCCAGCAGCTTAGCGTTACTAGCGGGGGGGCTAAGCACAGATACGCAGTATTTT.

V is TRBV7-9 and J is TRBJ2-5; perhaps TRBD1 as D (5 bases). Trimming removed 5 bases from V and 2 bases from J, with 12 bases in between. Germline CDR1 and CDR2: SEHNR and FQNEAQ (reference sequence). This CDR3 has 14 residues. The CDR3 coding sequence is TGTGCCAGCAGCCGAGTCAGGGATCAAGAGACCCAGTACTTC. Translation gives CASSRVRDQETQYF.

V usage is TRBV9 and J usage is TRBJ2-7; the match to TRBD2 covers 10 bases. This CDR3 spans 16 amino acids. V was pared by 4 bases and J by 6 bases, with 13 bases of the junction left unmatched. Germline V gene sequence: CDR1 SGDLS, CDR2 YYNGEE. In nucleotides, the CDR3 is TGTGCCAGCAGCATTCTAGCGGGGGCCCCCTCTGGCGAGCAGTACTTC. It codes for CASSILAGAPSGEQYF.

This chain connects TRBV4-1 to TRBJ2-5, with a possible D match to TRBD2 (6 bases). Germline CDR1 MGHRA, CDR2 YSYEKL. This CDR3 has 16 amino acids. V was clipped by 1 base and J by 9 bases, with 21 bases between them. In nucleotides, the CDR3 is TGCGCCAGCAGCCAAGTGGACGGGGGAGCGCTAGGGGCCCAGTACTTC. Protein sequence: CASSQVDGGALGAQYF.

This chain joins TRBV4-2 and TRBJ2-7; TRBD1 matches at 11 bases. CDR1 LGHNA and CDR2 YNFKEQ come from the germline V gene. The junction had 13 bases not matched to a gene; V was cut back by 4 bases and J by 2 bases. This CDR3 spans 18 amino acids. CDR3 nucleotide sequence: TGTGCCAGCAGCCGACACTACTCCGGGACAGGGGGTACCTACGAGCAGTACTTC. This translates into CASSRHYSGTGGTYEQYF.

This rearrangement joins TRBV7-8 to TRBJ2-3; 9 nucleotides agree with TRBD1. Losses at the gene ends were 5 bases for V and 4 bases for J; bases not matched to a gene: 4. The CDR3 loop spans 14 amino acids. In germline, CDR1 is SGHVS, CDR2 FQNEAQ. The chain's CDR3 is CASSLGQGPDTQYF. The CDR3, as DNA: TGTGCCAGCAGCCTGGGACAGGGTCCAGATACGCAGTATTTT.

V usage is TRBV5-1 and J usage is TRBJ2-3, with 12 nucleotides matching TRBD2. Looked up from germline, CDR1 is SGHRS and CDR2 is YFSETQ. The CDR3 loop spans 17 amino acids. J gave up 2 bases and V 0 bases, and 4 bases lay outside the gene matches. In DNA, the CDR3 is TGCGCCAGCAGCTTGGAACTAGCGGGGGGTTTCACAGATACGCAGTATTTT. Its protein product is CASSLELAGGFTDTQYF.

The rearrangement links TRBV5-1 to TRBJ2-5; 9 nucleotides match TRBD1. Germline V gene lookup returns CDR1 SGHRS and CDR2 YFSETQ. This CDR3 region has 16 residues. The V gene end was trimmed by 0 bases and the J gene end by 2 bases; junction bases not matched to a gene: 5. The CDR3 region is CASSLVTGGRQETQYF. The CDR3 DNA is TGCGCCAGCAGCTTGGTAACAGGGGGCCGGCAAGAGACCCAGTACTTC.

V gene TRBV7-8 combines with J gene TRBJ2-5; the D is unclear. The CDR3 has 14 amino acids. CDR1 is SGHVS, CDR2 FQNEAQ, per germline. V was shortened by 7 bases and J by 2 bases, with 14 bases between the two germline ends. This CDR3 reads CASTAPLVQETQYF. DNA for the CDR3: TGTGCCAGCACCGCCCCACTGGTACAAGAGACCCAGTACTTC.